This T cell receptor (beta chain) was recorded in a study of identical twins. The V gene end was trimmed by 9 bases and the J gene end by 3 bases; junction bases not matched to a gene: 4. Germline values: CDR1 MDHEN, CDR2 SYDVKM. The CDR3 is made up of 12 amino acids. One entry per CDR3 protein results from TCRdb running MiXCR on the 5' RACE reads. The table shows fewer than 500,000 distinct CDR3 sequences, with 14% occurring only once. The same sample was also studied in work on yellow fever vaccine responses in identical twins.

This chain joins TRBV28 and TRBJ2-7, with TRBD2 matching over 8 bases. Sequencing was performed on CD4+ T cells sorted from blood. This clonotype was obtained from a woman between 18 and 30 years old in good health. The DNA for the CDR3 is TGTGCCAGTCTACGGGAGGGCTACGAGCAGTACTTC. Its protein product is CASLREGYEQYF.